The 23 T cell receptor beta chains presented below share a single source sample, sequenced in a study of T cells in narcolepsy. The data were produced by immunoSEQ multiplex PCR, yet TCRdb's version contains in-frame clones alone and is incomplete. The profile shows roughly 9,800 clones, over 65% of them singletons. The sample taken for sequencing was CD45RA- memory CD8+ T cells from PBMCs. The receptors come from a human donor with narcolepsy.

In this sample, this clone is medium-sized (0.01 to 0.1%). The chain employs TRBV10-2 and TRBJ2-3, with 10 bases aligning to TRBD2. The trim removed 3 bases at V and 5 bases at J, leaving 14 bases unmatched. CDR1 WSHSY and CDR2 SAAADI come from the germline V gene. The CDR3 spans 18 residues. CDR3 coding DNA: TGCGCCAGCAGTGATCCCCCCCGGCTAGCGGGAGCTAAAGATACGCAGTATTTT. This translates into CASSDPPRLAGAKDTQYF.

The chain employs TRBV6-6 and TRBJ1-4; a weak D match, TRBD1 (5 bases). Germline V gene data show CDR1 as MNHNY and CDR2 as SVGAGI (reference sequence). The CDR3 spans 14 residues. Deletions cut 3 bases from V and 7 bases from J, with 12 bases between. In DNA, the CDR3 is TGTGCCAGCAGTTATCCCGGGGGAACTGAAAAACTGTTTTTT. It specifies CASSYPGGTEKLFF.

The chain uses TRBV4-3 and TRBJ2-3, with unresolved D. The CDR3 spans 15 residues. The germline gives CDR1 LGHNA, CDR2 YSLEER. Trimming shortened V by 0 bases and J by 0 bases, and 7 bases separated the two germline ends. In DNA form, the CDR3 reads TGCGCCAGCAGCCAAGATCCTGATAGCACAGATACGCAGTATTTT. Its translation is CASSQDPDSTDTQYF.

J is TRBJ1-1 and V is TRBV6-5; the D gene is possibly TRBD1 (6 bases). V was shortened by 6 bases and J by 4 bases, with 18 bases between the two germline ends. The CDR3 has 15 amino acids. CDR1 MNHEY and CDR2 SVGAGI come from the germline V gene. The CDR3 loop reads CASSRTRGSITEAFF. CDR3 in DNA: TGTGCCAGCAGCCGTACCAGGGGAAGTATCACTGAAGCTTTCTTT.

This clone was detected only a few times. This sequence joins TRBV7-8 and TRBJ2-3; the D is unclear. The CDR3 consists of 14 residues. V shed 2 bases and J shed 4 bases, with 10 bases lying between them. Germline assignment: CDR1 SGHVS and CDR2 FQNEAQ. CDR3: CASSLWVSADTQYF. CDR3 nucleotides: TGTGCCAGCAGCTTATGGGTGTCAGCAGATACGCAGTATTTT.

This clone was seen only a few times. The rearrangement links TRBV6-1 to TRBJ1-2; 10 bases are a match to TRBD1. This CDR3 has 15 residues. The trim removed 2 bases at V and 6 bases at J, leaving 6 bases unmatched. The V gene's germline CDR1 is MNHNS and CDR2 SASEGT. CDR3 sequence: CASSEPGQGGHGYTF. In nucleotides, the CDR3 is TGTGCCAGCAGTGAACCAGGACAGGGGGGGCATGGCTACACCTTC.

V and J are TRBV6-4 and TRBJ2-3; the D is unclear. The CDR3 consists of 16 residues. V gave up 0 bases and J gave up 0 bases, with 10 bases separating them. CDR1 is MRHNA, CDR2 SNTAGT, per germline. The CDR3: CASSDSISRSTDTQYF. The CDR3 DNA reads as TGTGCCAGCAGTGACTCGATTTCCCGGAGCACAGATACGCAGTATTTT.

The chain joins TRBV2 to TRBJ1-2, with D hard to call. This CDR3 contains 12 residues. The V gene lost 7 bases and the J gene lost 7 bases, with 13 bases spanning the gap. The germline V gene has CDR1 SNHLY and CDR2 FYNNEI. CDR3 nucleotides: TGTGCCAGCACCGATAACTGGGGTGGCTACACCTTC. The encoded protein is CASTDNWGGYTF.

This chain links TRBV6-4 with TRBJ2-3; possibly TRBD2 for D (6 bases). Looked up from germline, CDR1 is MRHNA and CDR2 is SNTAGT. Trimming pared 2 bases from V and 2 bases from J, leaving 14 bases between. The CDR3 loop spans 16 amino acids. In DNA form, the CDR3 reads TGTGCCAGCAGTGACACCGGTGGCGGGGACACAGATACGCAGTATTTT. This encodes CASSDTGGGDTDTQYF.

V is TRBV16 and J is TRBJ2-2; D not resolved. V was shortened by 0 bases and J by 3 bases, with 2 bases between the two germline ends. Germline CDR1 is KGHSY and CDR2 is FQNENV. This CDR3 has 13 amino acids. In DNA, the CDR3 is TGTGCCAGCAGCCAATCACACACCGGGGAGCTGTTTTTT. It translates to CASSQSHTGELFF.

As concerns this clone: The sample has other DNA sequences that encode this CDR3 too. For the CDR3, the DNA is TGTGCCAGCAGCTTCGCAGGGGGGAATGAGCAGTTCTTC. Translated, it gives CASSFAGGNEQFF. The V gene is TRBV11-3, the J gene TRBJ2-1; possibly TRBD1 for D (7 bases). The germline CDR1 and CDR2 sequences are SGHNT and YENEEA. The CDR3 extends over 13 amino acids. V gave up 3 bases and J gave up 7 bases, with 10 bases separating them.

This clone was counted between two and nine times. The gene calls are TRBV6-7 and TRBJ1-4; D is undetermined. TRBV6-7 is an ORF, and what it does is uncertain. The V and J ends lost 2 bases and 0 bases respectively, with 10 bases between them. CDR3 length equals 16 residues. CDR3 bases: TGTGCCAGCAGTTACCCTTGGACGGCAACTAATGAAAAACTGTTTTTT. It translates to CASSYPWTATNEKLFF.

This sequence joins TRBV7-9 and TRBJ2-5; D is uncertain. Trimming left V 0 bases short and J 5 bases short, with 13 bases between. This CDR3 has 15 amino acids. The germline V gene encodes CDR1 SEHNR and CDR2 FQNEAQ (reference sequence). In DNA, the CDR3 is TGTGCCAGCAGCTTAGCCTCAGGAGCCGGGGAGACCCAGTACTTC. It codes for CASSLASGAGETQYF.

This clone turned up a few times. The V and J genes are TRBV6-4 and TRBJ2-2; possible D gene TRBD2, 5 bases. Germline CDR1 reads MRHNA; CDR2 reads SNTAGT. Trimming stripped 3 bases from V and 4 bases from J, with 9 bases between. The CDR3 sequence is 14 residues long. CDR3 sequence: CASSDRGSTGELFF. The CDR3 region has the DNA TGTGCCAGCAGTGATAGAGGGAGCACCGGGGAGCTGTTTTTT.

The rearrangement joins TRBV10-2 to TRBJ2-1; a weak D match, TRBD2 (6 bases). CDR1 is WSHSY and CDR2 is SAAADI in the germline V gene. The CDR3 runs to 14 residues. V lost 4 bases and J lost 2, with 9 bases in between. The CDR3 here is CASSGAGPYNEQFF. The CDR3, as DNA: TGCGCCAGCAGTGGTGCGGGACCCTACAATGAGCAGTTCTTC.

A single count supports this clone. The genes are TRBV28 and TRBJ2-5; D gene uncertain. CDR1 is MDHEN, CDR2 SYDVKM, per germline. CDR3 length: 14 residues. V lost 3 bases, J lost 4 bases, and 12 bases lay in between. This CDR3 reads CASSLLVGRETQYF. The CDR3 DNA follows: TGTGCCAGCAGTTTGCTAGTGGGTAGAGAGACCCAGTACTTC.

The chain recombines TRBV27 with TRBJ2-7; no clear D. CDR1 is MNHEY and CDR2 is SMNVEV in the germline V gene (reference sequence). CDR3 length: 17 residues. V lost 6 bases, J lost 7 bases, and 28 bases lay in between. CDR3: CASSKDPPSAPVREQYF. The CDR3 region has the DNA TGTGCCAGCAGCAAAGACCCGCCGAGCGCCCCCGTGAGGGAGCAGTACTTC.

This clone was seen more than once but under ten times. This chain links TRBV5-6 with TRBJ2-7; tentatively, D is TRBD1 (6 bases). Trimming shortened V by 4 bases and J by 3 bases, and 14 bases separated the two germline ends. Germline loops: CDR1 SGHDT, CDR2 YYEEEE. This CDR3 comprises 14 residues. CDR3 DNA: TGTGCCAGCAGCCTCCGACAGGCCGTCTACGAGCAGTACTTC. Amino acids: CASSLRQAVYEQYF.

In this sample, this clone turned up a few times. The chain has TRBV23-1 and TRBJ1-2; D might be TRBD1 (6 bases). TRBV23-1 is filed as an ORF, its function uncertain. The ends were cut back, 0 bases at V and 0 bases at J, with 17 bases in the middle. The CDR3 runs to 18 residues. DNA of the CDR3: TGCGCCAGCAGTCAATCGAAAGTCCACGGACAGCCTAACTATGGCTACACCTTC. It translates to CASSQSKVHGQPNYGYTF.

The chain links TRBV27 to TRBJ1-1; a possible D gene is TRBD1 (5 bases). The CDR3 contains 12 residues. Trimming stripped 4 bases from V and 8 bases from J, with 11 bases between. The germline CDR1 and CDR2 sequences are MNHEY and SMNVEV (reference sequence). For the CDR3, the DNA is TGTGCCAGCAGTTCCCTCCGGGGCGAAGCTTTCTTT. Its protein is CASSSLRGEAFF.

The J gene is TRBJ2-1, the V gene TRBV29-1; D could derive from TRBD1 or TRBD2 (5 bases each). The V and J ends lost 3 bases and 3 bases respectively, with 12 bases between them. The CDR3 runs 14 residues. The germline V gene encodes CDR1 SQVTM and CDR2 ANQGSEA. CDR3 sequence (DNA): TGCAGCGTTGACGAGGGGATCCGCTACAATGAGCAGTTCTTC. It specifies CSVDEGIRYNEQFF.

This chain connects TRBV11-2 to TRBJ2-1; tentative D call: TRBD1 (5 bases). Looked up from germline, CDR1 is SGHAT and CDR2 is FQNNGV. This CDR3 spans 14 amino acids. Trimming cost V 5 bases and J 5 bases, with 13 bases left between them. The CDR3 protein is CASSPQGVNNEQFF. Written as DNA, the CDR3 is TGTGCCAGCAGCCCTCAAGGGGTAAACAATGAGCAGTTCTTC.

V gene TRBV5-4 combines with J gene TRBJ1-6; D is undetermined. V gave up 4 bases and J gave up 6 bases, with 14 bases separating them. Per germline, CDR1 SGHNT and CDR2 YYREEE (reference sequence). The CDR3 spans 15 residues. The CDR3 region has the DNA TGTGCCAGCAGCCAAGGTTTGGAACCTAATTCACCCCTCCACTTT. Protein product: CASSQGLEPNSPLHF.